The 31 T cell receptor beta chains in this list originate from one sample, sequenced in a study of cytomegalovirus exposure and HLA in healthy donors. The PCR used 60 Vbeta and 13 Jbeta primers. TCRdb's table, derived via immunoSEQ multiplex PCR, lists solely in-frame clones and lacks some. The top ten hold about 3.1% of the sample, which has 200,000 to 250,000 clones, approximately 80% seen once. Sequences were obtained from PBMCs. The receptors were sampled from a young man in good health and CMV-seronegative.

The rearrangement links TRBV5-4 to TRBJ2-7, with 10 bases matching TRBD1. Losses at the gene ends were 4 bases for V and 4 bases for J; bases not matched to a gene: 5. The CDR3 loop spans 14 amino acids. The germline CDR1 and CDR2 sequences are SGHNT and YYREEE (reference sequence). The CDR3 is CASSQGDRGYEQYF. The CDR3 DNA sequence: TGTGCCAGCAGCCAGGGGGACAGGGGTTACGAGCAGTACTTC.

V usage is TRBV4-3 and J usage is TRBJ1-3, with D unclear. Germline CDR1 and CDR2: LGHNA and YSLEER. This CDR3 is 16 amino acids long. V was clipped by 2 bases and J by 0 bases, with 11 bases between them. The chain's CDR3 is CASSQSIQDSGNTIYF. As DNA, the CDR3 is TGCGCCAGCAGCCAAAGCATTCAGGACTCTGGAAACACCATATATTTT.

The genes are TRBV7-9 and TRBJ2-3; D unclear. V lost 1 base to trimming and J lost 6 bases, with 11 bases between them. This CDR3 is 14 amino acids long. Per germline, CDR1 SEHNR and CDR2 FQNEAQ (reference sequence). CDR3 nucleotides: TGTGCCAGCAGCTTAGGTTGGGCGTTGGATACGCAGTATTTT. Its protein product is CASSLGWALDTQYF.

V usage is TRBV10-1 and J usage is TRBJ1-6; D gene ambiguous. CDR3 size: 13 residues. Trimming took 0 bases from V and 8 from J, leaving 5 bases between them. Germline assignment: CDR1 WNHNN and CDR2 SYGVQD (reference sequence). CDR3 DNA: TGCGCCAGCAGTGAGTCCCCAGATTCACCCCTCCACTTT. Its protein product is CASSESPDSPLHF.

The V call is TRBV18, the J call TRBJ2-1; 9 nucleotides agree with TRBD1. Germline V gene sequence: CDR1 KGHSH, CDR2 LQKENI. V lost 0 bases to trimming and J lost 4 bases; unmatched junction nucleotides: 7. CDR3 size: 17 residues. The CDR3 sequence: CASSPPKTGGTYNEQFF. The CDR3 DNA is TGTGCCAGCTCACCACCCAAGACAGGGGGGACGTACAATGAGCAGTTCTTC.

V gene TRBV11-1 combines with J gene TRBJ1-1, with D unresolved. The CDR3 is 16 amino acids. The V gene's germline CDR1 is SGHAT and CDR2 FQDESV (reference sequence). The V end lost 0 bases, the J end lost 4 bases, and 15 bases lay between the germline ends. The DNA of the CDR3 is TGTGCCAGCAGCTTAGCGTCTTGGGAGAGTCCCACTGAAGCTTTCTTT. Residues: CASSLASWESPTEAFF.

The V call is TRBV11-2, the J call TRBJ2-3; a weak D match, TRBD1 (5 bases). V lost 5 bases and J lost 10, with 10 bases in between. Looked up from germline, CDR1 is SGHAT and CDR2 is FQNNGV. The CDR3 length is 11 residues. CDR3 DNA: TGTGCCAGCAGCAGTCTAGGGGCGCAGTATTTT. Translated: CASSSLGAQYF.

This clone was seen more than once but under ten times. The chain is built from TRBV29-1 and TRBJ1-1; no firm D call. The CDR3 runs 15 residues. The germline V gene encodes CDR1 SQVTM and CDR2 ANQGSEA. With 4 bases removed from V and 6 bases from J, the gap between germline ends came to 21 bases. For the CDR3, the DNA is TGCAGCGTTGCCCCAAGACACGCCAGAGGGTCTGAAGCTTTCTTT. Its protein product is CSVAPRHARGSEAFF.

This chain joins TRBV5-1 and TRBJ2-7; 7 bases fit TRBD2. Trimming cost V 4 bases and J 0 bases; bases outside gene matches: 4. The CDR3 totals 14 residues. Germline CDR1 SGHRS, CDR2 YFSETQ. This CDR3 reads CASSPGTTSYEQYF. Written as DNA, the CDR3 is TGCGCCAGCAGCCCCGGGACTACCTCCTACGAGCAGTACTTC.

This CDR3 reads CASSAGAEAFF. The CDR3 region has the DNA TGTGCCAGCAGCGCAGGGGCTGAAGCTTTCTTT. The rearrangement uses TRBV6-6 and TRBJ1-1, with D perhaps matching TRBD1 (6 bases). The CDR3 length is 11 residues. Trimming stripped 6 bases from V and 6 bases from J, with 8 bases between. Germline V CDR1 and CDR2: MNHNY, SVGAGI (reference sequence).

The chain has TRBV19 and TRBJ1-1; 8 bases align to TRBD1. The CDR3 spans 13 residues. The V segment lost 6 bases and the J segment 5 bases; nucleotides outside the gene matches: 5. CDR1 is LNHDA and CDR2 is SQIVND in the germline V gene (reference sequence). The CDR3 loop is CASSQGARTEAFF. CDR3 nucleotides: TGTGCCAGTAGCCAGGGGGCGCGGACTGAAGCTTTCTTT.

V and J are TRBV7-2 and TRBJ2-7, with D tentatively TRBD1 (5 bases). This CDR3 has 15 residues. CDR1 SGHTA and CDR2 FQGNSA come from the germline V gene. The V end was cut by 5 bases, the J end by 3 bases, with 17 bases between. The CDR3 DNA reads TGTGCCAGCAGCCACGCGGACACGACGAGCTACGAGCAGTACTTC. It codes for CASSHADTTSYEQYF.

V usage is TRBV9 and J usage is TRBJ1-2; 8 bases are shared with TRBD1. CDR3 length: 16 residues. Germline V lookup: CDR1 SGDLS, CDR2 YYNGEE. Trimming removed 3 bases from V and 4 bases from J; junction bases left unmatched: 11. The CDR3 region is CASSGHRQGSGYGYTF. Here the CDR3 DNA reads TGTGCCAGCAGCGGACATAGACAGGGGAGCGGCTATGGCTACACCTTC. Looking up the rest from reference TRBV9 and TRBJ1-2 gives the full variable domain: DSGVTQTPKHLITATGQRVTLRCSPRSGDLSVYWYQQSLDQGLQFLIQYYNGEERAKGNILERFSAQQFPDLHSELNLSSLELGDSALYFCASSGHRQGSGYGYTFGSGTRLTVV.

Only a few counts were recorded for this clone. The rearrangement links TRBV5-4 to TRBJ2-2; 7 bases are a match to TRBD1. The length of the CDR3 is 15 residues. Germline CDR1 SGHNT, CDR2 YYREEE (reference sequence). The V and J ends lost 0 bases and 5 bases, in that order; junction bases with no gene match: 4. The CDR3 protein is CASSLEGAQTGELFF. As DNA, the CDR3 is TGTGCCAGCAGCTTGGAGGGGGCACAAACCGGGGAGCTGTTTTTT.

The V gene is TRBV27, the J gene TRBJ2-2; the match to TRBD2 covers 7 bases. Germline loops: CDR1 MNHEY, CDR2 SMNVEV (reference sequence). Trimming removed 3 bases from V and 11 bases from J; junction bases left unmatched: 3. There are 12 residues in the CDR3. CDR3 protein: CASSFGGGELFF. The DNA for the CDR3 is TGTGCCAGCAGTTTTGGCGGGGGTGAGCTGTTTTTT.

The chain employs TRBV5-6 and TRBJ2-1; D is possibly TRBD2 (6 bases). Germline lookup yields CDR1 SGHDT and CDR2 YYEEEE. This CDR3 is built from 14 residues. Trimming shortened V by 1 base and J by 7 bases, and 12 bases separated the two germline ends. CDR3 in amino acids: CASSLLEGENEQFF. The CDR3 DNA sequence: TGTGCCAGCAGCTTGTTGGAGGGTGAGAATGAGCAGTTCTTC. Full variable domain (outside the CDR3, taken from reference TRBV5-6 and TRBJ2-1): DAGVTQSPTHLIKTRGQQVTLRCSPKSGHDTVSWYQQALGQGPQFIFQYYEEEERQRGNFPDRFSGHQFPNYSSELNVNALLLGDSALYLCASSLLEGENEQFFGPGTRLTVL.

This clone occurred a few times. V usage is TRBV7-2 and J usage is TRBJ2-7, with 8 nucleotides matching TRBD2. After removal of 5 bases from V and 1 base from J, the junction contained 7 bases not matched to a gene. Germline V CDR1 and CDR2: SGHTA, FQGNSA. CDR3 length: 15 amino acids. Here the CDR3 DNA reads TGTGCCAGCAGCACGACTAGCGCCGTTTCCTACGAGCAGTACTTC. Its translation: CASSTTSAVSYEQYF. Filled out from reference TRBV7-2 and TRBJ2-7, the complete variable domain reads GAGVSQSPSNKVTEKGKDVELRCDPISGHTALYWYRQSLGQGLEFLIYFQGNSAPDKSGLPSDRFSAERTGGSVSTLTIQRTQQEDSAVYLCASSTTSAVSYEQYFGPGTRLTVT.

This sequence joins TRBV27 and TRBJ2-7; 11 bases fit TRBD1. Germline values: CDR1 MNHEY, CDR2 SMNVEV (reference sequence). V shed 5 bases and J 6 bases; nucleotides not matched to a gene: 12. There are 16 residues in the CDR3. The DNA of the CDR3 is TGTGCCAGCAGTCAGCCGGGACAGGGGGTCTTATCCGAGCAGTACTTC. Encoded protein: CASSQPGQGVLSEQYF.

V usage is TRBV6-5 and J usage is TRBJ1-4; 7 nucleotides match TRBD1. The CDR3 covers 15 residues. Germline V gene data show CDR1 as MNHEY and CDR2 as SVGAGI. Germline trimming cut 6 bases from V and 8 bases from J; bases unmatched to any gene: 12. This CDR3 reads CASRERQGPREKLFF. Written as DNA, the CDR3 is TGTGCCAGCAGAGAAAGACAGGGCCCCAGGGAAAAACTGTTTTTT.

This clone was detected once. The V gene is TRBV28, the J gene TRBJ1-1; D unclear. CDR1 and CDR2 from the germline V gene are MDHEN and SYDVKM. V lost 6 bases, J lost 1 base, and 9 bases lay in between. The CDR3 has 13 residues. CDR3 nucleotides: TGTGCCAGCAGCTATACCTCGAACACTGAAGCTTTCTTT. Protein product: CASSYTSNTEAFF. The variable domain in full, completed from reference TRBV28 and TRBJ1-1, reads DVKVTQSSRYLVKRTGEKVFLECVQDMDHENMFWYRQDPGLGLRLIYFSYDVKMKEKGDIPEGYSVSREKKERFSLILESASTNQTSMYLCASSYTSNTEAFFGQGTRLTVV.

Worth noting for this clone: The junction does not match germline at one end; this may be a read error. The chain has TRBV28 and TRBJ1-5; TRBD1 might be the D (6 bases). CDR1 and CDR2 (germline): MDHEN, SYDVKM. The CDR3 sequence is 15 residues long. The CDR3 sequence is CASSFGGRGKQPQHF. Written as DNA, the CDR3 is TGTGCCAGCAGTTTTGGGGGCAGGGGCAAGCAGCCCCAGCATTTT.

This rearrangement joins TRBV28 to TRBJ2-7, with D unresolved. This CDR3 is built from 14 residues. Deletions cut 4 bases from V and 2 bases from J, with 12 bases between. The germline CDR1 and CDR2 sequences are MDHEN and SYDVKM. CDR3 DNA: TGTGCCAGCAGTTCCCGCAAGCAGGCCTACGAGCAGTACTTC. This translates into CASSSRKQAYEQYF.

The rearrangement uses TRBV19 and TRBJ1-5; no firm D call. The CDR3 is 15 amino acids. The V end lost 3 bases, the J end lost 2 bases, and 11 bases lay between the germline ends. The germline gives CDR1 LNHDA, CDR2 SQIVND (reference sequence). DNA for the CDR3: TGTGCCAGTAGTATGGCGGATCCTCGCAATCAGCCCCAGCATTTT. Its protein product is CASSMADPRNQPQHF.

CDR3 in DNA: TGTGCCAGCAGCTTAGTAACTAGCGGTTATTACAATGAGCAGTTCTTC. Protein product: CASSLVTSGYYNEQFF. The gene calls are TRBV7-2 and TRBJ2-1; 8 nucleotides align to TRBD2. V trimming: 1 base; J trimming: 4 bases; junction bases outside the gene matches: 6. Germline V gene data show CDR1 as SGHTA and CDR2 as FQGNSA. This CDR3 has 16 amino acids. Supplemented by reference TRBV7-2 and TRBJ2-1, the full variable domain reads GAGVSQSPSNKVTEKGKDVELRCDPISGHTALYWYRQSLGQGLEFLIYFQGNSAPDKSGLPSDRFSAERTGGSVSTLTIQRTQQEDSAVYLCASSLVTSGYYNEQFFGPGTRLTVL.

The chain carries TRBV10-3 and TRBJ1-1, with 9 nucleotides matching TRBD1. In germline, CDR1 is ENHRY, CDR2 SYGVKD. The CDR3 is 12 amino acids. With V trimmed by 11 bases and J by 11 bases, 12 bases remained unmatched. The CDR3 region is CASEGQGASAFF. As DNA, the CDR3 is TGTGCCTCAGAGGGACAGGGAGCGTCGGCTTTCTTT.

The chain is built from TRBV28 and TRBJ2-3; 9 bases align to TRBD2. Germline lookup yields CDR1 MDHEN and CDR2 SYDVKM. V lost 3 bases and J lost 1; bases outside the gene matches: 2. The length of the CDR3 is 15 residues. DNA of the CDR3: TGTGCCAGCAGTTTCCAGCGGGGGGGCACAGATACGCAGTATTTT. It codes for CASSFQRGGTDTQYF.

The chain combines TRBV5-4 with TRBJ1-2, with 8 bases matching TRBD1. From germline, CDR1 is SGHNT and CDR2 YYREEE (reference sequence). This CDR3 spans 13 amino acids. The V and J ends lost 3 bases and 8 bases, in that order; junction bases with no gene match: 6. CDR3 sequence: CASSSGQGEGYTF. DNA of the CDR3: TGTGCCAGCAGCTCTGGACAGGGAGAAGGCTACACCTTC.

This clone was detected only once. This chain links TRBV6-5 with TRBJ2-6; a possible D gene is TRBD2 (5 bases). The V end lost 6 bases, the J end lost 2 bases, and 5 bases lay between the germline ends. Germline lookup yields CDR1 MNHEY and CDR2 SVGAGI. The CDR3 contains 13 residues. The DNA of the CDR3 is TGTGCCAGCAGGGAGGCTGGGGCCAACGTCCTGACTTTC. Its protein is CASREAGANVLTF.

The chain couples TRBV5-1 to TRBJ2-7; a possible D gene is TRBD2 (6 bases). V lost 4 bases to trimming and J lost 7 bases, with 18 bases between them. The CDR3 covers 14 residues. Germline V gene lookup returns CDR1 SGHRS and CDR2 YFSETQ. The CDR3 loop reads CASSHRDWGREQYF. In DNA form, the CDR3 reads TGCGCCAGCAGCCACCGGGACTGGGGACGTGAGCAGTACTTC.

The gene calls are TRBV19 and TRBJ2-7; TRBD1 might be the D (6 bases). Trimming shortened V by 7 bases and J by 1 base, and 11 bases separated the two germline ends. There are 13 residues in the CDR3. Germline CDR1 is LNHDA and CDR2 is SQIVND (reference sequence). The CDR3 bases are TGTGCCAGTACTGAACAGGGTTCCTACGAGCAGTACTTC. This gives the protein CASTEQGSYEQYF.

The CDR3 loop is CSVVERGAWGEGDTQYF. DNA for the CDR3: TGCAGCGTTGTAGAGCGGGGGGCTTGGGGGGAAGGAGATACGCAGTATTTT. The rearrangement links TRBV29-1 to TRBJ2-3; 9 positions match TRBD2. The trim removed 4 bases at V and 5 bases at J, leaving 16 bases unmatched. The CDR3 is 17 residues long. Looked up from germline, CDR1 is SQVTM and CDR2 is ANQGSEA.